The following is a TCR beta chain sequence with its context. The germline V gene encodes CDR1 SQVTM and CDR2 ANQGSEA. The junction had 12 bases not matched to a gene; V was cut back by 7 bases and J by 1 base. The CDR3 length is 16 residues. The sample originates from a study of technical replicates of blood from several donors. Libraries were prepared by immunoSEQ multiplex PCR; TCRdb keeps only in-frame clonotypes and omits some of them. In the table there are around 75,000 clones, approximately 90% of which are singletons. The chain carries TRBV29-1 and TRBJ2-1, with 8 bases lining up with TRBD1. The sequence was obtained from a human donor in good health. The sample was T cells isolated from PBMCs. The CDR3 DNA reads TGCAGCGCCGGTCGGACAGGGAGGCTATCCTACAATGAGCAGTTCTTC. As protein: CSAGRTGRLSYNEQFF.